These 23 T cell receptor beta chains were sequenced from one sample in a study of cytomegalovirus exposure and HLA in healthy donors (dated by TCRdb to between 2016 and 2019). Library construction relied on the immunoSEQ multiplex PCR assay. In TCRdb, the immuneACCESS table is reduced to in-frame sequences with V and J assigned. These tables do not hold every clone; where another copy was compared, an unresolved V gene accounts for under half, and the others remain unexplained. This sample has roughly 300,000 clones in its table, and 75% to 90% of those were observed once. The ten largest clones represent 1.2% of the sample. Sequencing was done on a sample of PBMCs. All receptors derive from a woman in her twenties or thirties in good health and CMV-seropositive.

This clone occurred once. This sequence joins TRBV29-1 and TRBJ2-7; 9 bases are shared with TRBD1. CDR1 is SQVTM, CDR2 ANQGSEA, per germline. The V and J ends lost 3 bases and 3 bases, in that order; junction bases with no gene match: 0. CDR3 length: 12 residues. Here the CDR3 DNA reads TGCAGCGTTGAGGGACAGGGCTACGAGCAGTACTTC. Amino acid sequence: CSVEGQGYEQYF.

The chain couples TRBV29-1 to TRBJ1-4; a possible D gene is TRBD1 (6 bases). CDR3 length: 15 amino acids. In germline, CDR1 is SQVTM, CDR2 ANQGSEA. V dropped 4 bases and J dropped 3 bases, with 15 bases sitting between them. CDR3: CSVAASGASNEKLFF. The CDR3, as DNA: TGCAGCGTTGCCGCGTCGGGGGCGTCTAATGAAAAACTGTTTTTT.

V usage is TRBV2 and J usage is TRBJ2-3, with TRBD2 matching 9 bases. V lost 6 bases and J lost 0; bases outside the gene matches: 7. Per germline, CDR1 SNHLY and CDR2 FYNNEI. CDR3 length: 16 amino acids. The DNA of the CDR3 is TGTGCCAGCAGCCCATGGACTAGCGCTAGCACAGATACGCAGTATTTT. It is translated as CASSPWTSASTDTQYF. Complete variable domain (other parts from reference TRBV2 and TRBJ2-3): EPEVTQTPSHQVTQMGQEVILRCVPISNHLYFYWYRQILGQKVEFLVSFYNNEISEKSEIFDDQFSVERPDGSNFTLKIRSTKLEDSAMYFCASSPWTSASTDTQYFGPGTRLTVL.

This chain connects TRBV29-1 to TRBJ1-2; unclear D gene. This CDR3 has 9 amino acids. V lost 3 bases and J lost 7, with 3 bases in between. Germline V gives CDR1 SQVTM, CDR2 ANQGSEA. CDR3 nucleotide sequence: TGCAGCGTTGACGGTGGCTACACCTTC. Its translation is CSVDGGYTF.

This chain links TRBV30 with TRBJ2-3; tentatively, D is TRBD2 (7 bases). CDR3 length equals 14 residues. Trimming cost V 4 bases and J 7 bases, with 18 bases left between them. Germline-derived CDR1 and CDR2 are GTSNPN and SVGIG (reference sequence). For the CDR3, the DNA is TGTGCCTGGAAGGGGGGGGCGATACGAAATACGCAGTATTTT. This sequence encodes CAWKGGAIRNTQYF. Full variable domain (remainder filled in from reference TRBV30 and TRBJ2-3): SQTIHQWPATLVQPVGSPLSLECTVEGTSNPNLYWYRQAAGRGLQLLFYSVGIGQISSEVPQNLSASRPQDRQFILSSKKLLLSDSGFYLCAWKGGAIRNTQYFGPGTRLTVL.

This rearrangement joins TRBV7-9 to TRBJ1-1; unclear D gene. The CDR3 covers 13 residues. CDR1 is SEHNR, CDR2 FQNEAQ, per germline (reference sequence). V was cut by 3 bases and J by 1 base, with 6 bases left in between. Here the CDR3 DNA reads TGTGCCAGCAGCTTGATTTCGAACACTGAAGCTTTCTTT. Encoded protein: CASSLISNTEAFF.

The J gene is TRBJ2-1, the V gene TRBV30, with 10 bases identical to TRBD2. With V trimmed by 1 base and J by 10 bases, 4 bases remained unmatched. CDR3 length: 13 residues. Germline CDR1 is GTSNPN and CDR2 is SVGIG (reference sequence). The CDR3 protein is CAWSAGLASEQFF. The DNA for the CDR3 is TGTGCCTGGAGTGCGGGACTAGCGTCCGAGCAGTTCTTC.

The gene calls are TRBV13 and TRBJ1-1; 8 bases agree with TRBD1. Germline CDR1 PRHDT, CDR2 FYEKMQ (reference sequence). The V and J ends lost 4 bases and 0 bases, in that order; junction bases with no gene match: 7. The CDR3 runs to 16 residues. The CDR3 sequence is CASSWDRTLMNTEAFF. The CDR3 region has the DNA TGTGCCAGCAGCTGGGACAGGACCCTCATGAACACTGAAGCTTTCTTT.

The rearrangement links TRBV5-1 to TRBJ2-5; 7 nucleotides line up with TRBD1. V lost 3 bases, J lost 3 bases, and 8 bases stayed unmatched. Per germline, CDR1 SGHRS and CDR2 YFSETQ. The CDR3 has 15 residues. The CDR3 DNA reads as TGCGCCAGCAGCTCTCAGGGGGTGGTGGAAGAGACCCAGTACTTC. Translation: CASSSQGVVEETQYF.

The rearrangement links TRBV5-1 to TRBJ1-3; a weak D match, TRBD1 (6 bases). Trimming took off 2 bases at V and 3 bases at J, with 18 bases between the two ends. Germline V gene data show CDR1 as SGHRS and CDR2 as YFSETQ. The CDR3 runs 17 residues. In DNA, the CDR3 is TGCGCCAGCAGCTTAGTTACAGGGTCGACGGGTGGAAACACCATATATTTT. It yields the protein CASSLVTGSTGGNTIYF.

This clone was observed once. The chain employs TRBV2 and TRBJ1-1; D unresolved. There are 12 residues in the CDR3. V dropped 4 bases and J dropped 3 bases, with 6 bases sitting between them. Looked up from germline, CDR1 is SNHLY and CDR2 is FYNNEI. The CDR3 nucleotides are TGTGCCAGCAGTGTAGGTTACACTGAAGCTTTCTTT. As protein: CASSVGYTEAFF.

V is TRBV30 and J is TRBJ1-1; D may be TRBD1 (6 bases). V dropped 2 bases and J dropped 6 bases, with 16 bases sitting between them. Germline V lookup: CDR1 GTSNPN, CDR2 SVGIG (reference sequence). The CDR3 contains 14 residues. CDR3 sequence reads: CAWSSGARTAEAFF. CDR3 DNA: TGTGCCTGGAGTTCAGGGGCGCGAACTGCTGAAGCTTTCTTT.

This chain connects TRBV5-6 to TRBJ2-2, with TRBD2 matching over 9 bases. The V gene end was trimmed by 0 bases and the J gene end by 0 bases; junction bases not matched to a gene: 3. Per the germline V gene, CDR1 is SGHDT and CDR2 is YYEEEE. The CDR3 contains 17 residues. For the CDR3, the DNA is TGTGCCAGCAGCTTGGAGGGACTAGCAGCGAACACCGGGGAGCTGTTTTTT. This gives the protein CASSLEGLAANTGELFF. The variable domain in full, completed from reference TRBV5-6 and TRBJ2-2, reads DAGVTQSPTHLIKTRGQQVTLRCSPKSGHDTVSWYQQALGQGPQFIFQYYEEEERQRGNFPDRFSGHQFPNYSSELNVNALLLGDSALYLCASSLEGLAANTGELFFGEGSRLTVL.

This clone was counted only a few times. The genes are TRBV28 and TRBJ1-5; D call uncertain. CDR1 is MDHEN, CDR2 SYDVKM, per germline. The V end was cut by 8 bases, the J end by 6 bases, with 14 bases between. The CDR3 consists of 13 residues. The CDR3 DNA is TGTGCCAGCGTGCCCACGACGGGTCAGCCCCAGCATTTT. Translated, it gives CASVPTTGQPQHF.

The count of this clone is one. DNA of the CDR3: TGTGCCAGCTCCCCAGTAGGGAATTTGAACACCGGGGAGCTGTTTTTT. Translating it yields CASSPVGNLNTGELFF. V usage is TRBV18 and J usage is TRBJ2-2; D gene unclear. Germline CDR1 and CDR2: KGHSH and LQKENI. The CDR3 covers 16 residues. V dropped 6 bases and J dropped 1 base, with 15 bases sitting between them.

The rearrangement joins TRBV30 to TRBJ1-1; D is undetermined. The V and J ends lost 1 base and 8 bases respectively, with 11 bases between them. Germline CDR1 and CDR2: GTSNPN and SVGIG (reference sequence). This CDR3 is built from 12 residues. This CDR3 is CAWSARAIEAFF. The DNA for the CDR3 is TGTGCCTGGAGTGCCCGGGCAATCGAAGCTTTCTTT.

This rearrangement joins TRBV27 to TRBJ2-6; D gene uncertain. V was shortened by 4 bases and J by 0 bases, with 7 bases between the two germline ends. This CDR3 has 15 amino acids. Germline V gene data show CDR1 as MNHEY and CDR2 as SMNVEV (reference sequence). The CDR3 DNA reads TGTGCCAGCAGTTCGGCAGGCTCTGGGGCCAACGTCCTGACTTTC. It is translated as CASSSAGSGANVLTF.

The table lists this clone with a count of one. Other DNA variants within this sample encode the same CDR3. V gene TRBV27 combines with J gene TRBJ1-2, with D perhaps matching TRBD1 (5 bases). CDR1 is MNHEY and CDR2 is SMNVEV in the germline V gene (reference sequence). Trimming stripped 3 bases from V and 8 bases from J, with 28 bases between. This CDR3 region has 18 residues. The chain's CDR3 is CASSFGYRRTLSFDGYTF. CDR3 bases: TGTGCCAGCAGTTTCGGGTATCGTCGGACACTCTCCTTCGACGGCTACACCTTC.

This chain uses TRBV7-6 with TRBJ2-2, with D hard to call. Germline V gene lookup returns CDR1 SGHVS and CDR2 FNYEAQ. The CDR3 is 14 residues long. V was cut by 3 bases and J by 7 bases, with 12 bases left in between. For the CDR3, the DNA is TGTGCCAGCAGCTTGGCGACGACCTTCGGGGAGCTGTTTTTT. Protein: CASSLATTFGELFF.

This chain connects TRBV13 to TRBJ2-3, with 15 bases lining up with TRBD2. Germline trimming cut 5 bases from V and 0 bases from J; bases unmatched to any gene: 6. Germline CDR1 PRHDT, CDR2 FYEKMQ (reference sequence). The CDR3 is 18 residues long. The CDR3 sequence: CASSVGTSGGTSTDTQYF. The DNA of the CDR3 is TGTGCCAGCAGCGTCGGGACTAGCGGGGGGACTAGCACAGATACGCAGTATTTT.

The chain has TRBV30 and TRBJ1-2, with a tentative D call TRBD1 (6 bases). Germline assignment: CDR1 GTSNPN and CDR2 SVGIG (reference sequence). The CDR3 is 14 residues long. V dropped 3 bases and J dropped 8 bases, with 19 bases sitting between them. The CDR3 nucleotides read TGTGCCTGGAGGACCCCAGGGGCGATTGAAGGCTACACCTTC. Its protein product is CAWRTPGAIEGYTF.

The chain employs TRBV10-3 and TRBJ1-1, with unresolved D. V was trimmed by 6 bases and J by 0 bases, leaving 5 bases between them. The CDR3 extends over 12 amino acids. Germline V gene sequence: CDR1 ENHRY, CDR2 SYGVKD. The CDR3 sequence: CAIRGMNTEAFF. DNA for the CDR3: TGTGCCATCAGGGGGATGAACACTGAAGCTTTCTTT.

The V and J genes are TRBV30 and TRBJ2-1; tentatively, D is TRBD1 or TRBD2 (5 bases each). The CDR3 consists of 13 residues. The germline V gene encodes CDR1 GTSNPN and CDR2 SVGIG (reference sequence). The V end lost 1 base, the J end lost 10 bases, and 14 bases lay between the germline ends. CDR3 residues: CAWSAGPGREQFF. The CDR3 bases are TGTGCCTGGAGTGCGGGTCCGGGGCGAGAGCAGTTCTTC.